The rows below give T cell receptor beta chains drawn from one sample of a study of cytomegalovirus exposure and HLA in healthy donors. The data were produced by immunoSEQ multiplex PCR, yet TCRdb's version contains in-frame clones alone and is incomplete. Here the sample spans about 210,000 clones, roughly 79% being singletons. Sequenced: PBMCs. These receptors were collected from a male donor in good health and CMV-seronegative. The CDR3 runs from the conserved cysteine through the conserved F or W. Fields, in order: J gene, V gene, D gene, clone size, CDR3 protein, CDR3 DNA. A D gene is named only where the DNA matches it firmly. Clone size appears in some rows only: once, few, many, or a class for an expanded clone.

J: TRBJ2-3; V: TRBV5-4; D: TRBD2; size: few; CDR3: CASSRSGASTDTQYF; DNA: TGTGCCAGCAGTCGTAGCGGGGCTAGCACAGATACGCAGTATTTT
J: TRBJ1-2; V: TRBV4-1; D: -; size: -; CDR3: CASSQVRGLGEDGYTF; DNA: TGCGCCAGCAGCCAAGTACGGGGATTGGGGGAGGATGGCTACACCTTC
J: TRBJ1-1; V: TRBV7-2; D: TRBD1; size: -; CDR3: CASSLRQGNTEAFF; DNA: TGTGCCAGCAGCCTCCGACAGGGGAACACTGAAGCTTTCTTT
J: TRBJ1-5; V: TRBV28; D: -; size: -; CDR3: CASIQFLNQPQHF; DNA: TGTGCCAGCATACAGTTCCTCAATCAGCCCCAGCATTTT
J: TRBJ1-2; V: TRBV11-2; D: TRBD1; size: few; CDR3: CASSLAPGGGYGYTF; DNA: TGTGCCAGCAGCTTAGCCCCAGGGGGCGGCTATGGCTACACCTTC
J: TRBJ2-6; V: TRBV6-1; D: TRBD2; size: -; CDR3: CASSDMGGLANVLTF; DNA: TGTGCCAGCTCCGACATGGGGGGGTTGGCCAACGTCCTGACTTTC
J: TRBJ2-2; V: TRBV4-1; D: -; size: -; CDR3: CASSQEPRRDTGELFF; DNA: TGCGCCAGCAGCCAAGAACCCAGACGGGACACCGGGGAGCTGTTTTTT
J: TRBJ1-5; V: TRBV2; D: -; size: -; CDR3: CASQRDNPQPQHF; DNA: TGTGCCAGCCAACGGGACAATCCTCAGCCCCAGCATTTT
J: TRBJ1-4; V: TRBV7-8; D: TRBD1; size: -; CDR3: CASSFPGQGDEKLFF; DNA: TGTGCCAGCAGCTTCCCAGGACAGGGGGATGAAAAACTGTTTTTT
J: TRBJ2-7; V: TRBV5-1; D: -; size: -; CDR3: CASSQSTGITYEQYF; DNA: TGCGCCAGCAGCCAATCGACAGGCATAACCTACGAGCAGTACTTC
J: TRBJ2-5; V: TRBV2; D: -; size: few; CDR3: CASSDVGAETQYF; DNA: TGTGCCAGCAGTGACGTGGGGGCGGAGACCCAGTACTTC
J: TRBJ1-1; V: TRBV6-1; D: TRBD1; size: -; CDR3: CASSRTGAVTEAFF; DNA: TGTGCCAGCAGCCGGACAGGAGCGGTTACTGAAGCTTTCTTT
J: TRBJ2-1; V: TRBV9; D: TRBD2; size: -; CDR3: CASRYSGGSYNEQFF; DNA: TGTGCCAGCAGGTATAGCGGGGGATCCTACAATGAGCAGTTCTTC
J: TRBJ2-5; V: TRBV11-2; D: -; size: -; CDR3: CASRPTGPETQYF; DNA: TGTGCCAGCAGACCTACAGGGCCAGAGACCCAGTACTTC
J: TRBJ1-1; V: TRBV27; D: TRBD1; size: -; CDR3: CASSLMAGGNTEAFF; DNA: TGTGCCAGCAGCCTCATGGCAGGGGGGAACACTGAAGCTTTCTTT
J: TRBJ1-5; V: TRBV2; D: -; size: -; CDR3: CASTGVRGNQPQHF; DNA: TGTGCCAGCACAGGGGTGCGGGGCAATCAGCCCCAGCATTTT
J: TRBJ1-2; V: TRBV5-1; D: TRBD1; size: -; CDR3: CASRLTGQESYGYTF; DNA: TGCGCCAGCAGGTTGACAGGGCAGGAGAGCTATGGCTACACCTTC
J: TRBJ2-7; V: TRBV13; D: -; size: -; CDR3: CASSQRAVYEQYF; DNA: TGTGCCAGCAGCCAGAGGGCAGTCTACGAGCAGTACTTC
J: TRBJ2-6; V: TRBV5-6; D: -; size: -; CDR3: CASSLTGNGGANVLTF; DNA: TGTGCCAGCAGCTTGACGGGGAACGGTGGGGCCAACGTCCTGACTTTC
J: TRBJ1-1; V: TRBV6-6; D: -; size: -; CDR3: CASSPEDSFSEAFF; DNA: TGTGCCAGCAGTCCAGAGGACAGTTTCAGTGAAGCTTTCTTT
J: TRBJ1-2; V: TRBV27; D: -; size: -; CDR3: CASSLFWAGSEYGYTF; DNA: TGTGCCAGCAGTTTATTTTGGGCAGGGTCTGAATATGGCTACACCTTC
J: TRBJ2-3; V: TRBV15; D: TRBD1; size: -; CDR3: CATSQWTGGGTDTQYF; DNA: TGTGCCACCAGCCAATGGACAGGGGGCGGCACAGATACGCAGTATTTT
J: TRBJ1-1; V: TRBV4-2; D: TRBD1; size: -; CDR3: CASSPEDRESTEAFF; DNA: TGTGCCAGCAGCCCAGAAGACAGGGAGTCGACTGAAGCTTTCTTT
J: TRBJ2-7; V: TRBV6-1; D: -; size: -; CDR3: CASGYRGGGEQYF; DNA: TGTGCCAGCGGATACAGGGGGGGAGGAGAGCAGTACTTC
J: TRBJ1-6; V: TRBV11-2; D: TRBD1; size: few; CDR3: CASSLQGAGGSPLHF; DNA: TGTGCCAGCAGCCTACAGGGGGCAGGTGGCTCACCCCTCCACTTT
J: TRBJ2-3; V: TRBV6-5; D: TRBD2; size: -; CDR3: CASSWSLAGGTDTQYF; DNA: TGTGCCAGCAGTTGGTCATTAGCGGGAGGAACAGATACGCAGTATTTT
J: TRBJ2-2; V: TRBV25-1; D: TRBD2; size: many; CDR3: CASSGTTVGELFF; DNA: TGTGCCAGCAGCGGGACTACTGTCGGGGAGCTGTTTTTT
J: TRBJ1-2; V: TRBV4-1; D: -; size: -; CDR3: CASSQPNPSRTVGYGYTF; DNA: TGCGCCAGCAGCCAACCTAACCCCTCTCGGACTGTGGGCTATGGCTACACCTTC
J: TRBJ2-5; V: TRBV10-3; D: TRBD2; size: few; CDR3: CAISSTSGGTETQYF; DNA: TGTGCCATCAGTTCGACTAGCGGGGGGACGGAGACCCAGTACTTC
J: TRBJ1-2; V: TRBV4-3; D: -; size: -; CDR3: CASSQAVGQGNGYTF; DNA: TGCGCCAGCAGCCAAGCGGTTGGCCAGGGGAATGGCTACACCTTC
J: TRBJ2-7; V: TRBV29-1; D: TRBD1; size: -; CDR3: CSVERQGAAYEQYF; DNA: TGCAGCGTTGAGCGTCAGGGGGCCGCCTACGAGCAGTACTTC
J: TRBJ1-1; V: TRBV4-3; D: -; size: -; CDR3: CASSQEGQGLGNTEAFF; DNA: TGCGCCAGCAGCCAAGAAGGGCAGGGGCTCGGGAACACTGAAGCTTTCTTT
J: TRBJ2-1; V: TRBV27; D: TRBD2; size: -; CDR3: CASSRLSLRLADNEQFF; DNA: TGTGCCAGCAGCCGATTGTCGCTTCGACTAGCGGACAATGAGCAGTTCTTC
J: TRBJ2-7; V: TRBV7-2; D: -; size: -; CDR3: CASSWPRGSGEQYF; DNA: TGTGCCAGCAGCTGGCCTCGGGGATCGGGCGAGCAGTACTTC
J: TRBJ1-6; V: TRBV7-2; D: -; size: -; CDR3: CASSSGGETFHF; DNA: TGTGCCAGCAGCTCGGGGGGGGAGACGTTTCACTTT
J: TRBJ2-3; V: TRBV5-6; D: -; size: few; CDR3: CASSLARVNTQYF; DNA: TGTGCCAGCAGCTTGGCCCGGGTTAATACGCAGTATTTT
J: TRBJ1-2; V: TRBV27; D: TRBD1; size: -; CDR3: CASSLPGQGVHGYTF; DNA: TGTGCCAGCAGTCTACCGGGACAGGGCGTTCATGGCTACACCTTC
J: TRBJ2-2; V: TRBV28; D: -; size: few; CDR3: CASSLRGGPGELFF; DNA: TGTGCCAGCAGCCTACGAGGGGGACCCGGGGAGCTGTTTTTT
J: TRBJ1-1; V: TRBV9; D: -; size: -; CDR3: CASSPRGDTGNTEAFF; DNA: TGTGCCAGCAGCCCCCGAGGGGACACCGGGAACACTGAAGCTTTCTTT
J: TRBJ2-7; V: TRBV7-3; D: -; size: few; CDR3: CASSFLGAAGEQYF; DNA: TGTGCCAGCAGTTTCCTCGGAGCGGCGGGCGAGCAGTACTTC
J: TRBJ1-1; V: TRBV7-9; D: TRBD1; size: -; CDR3: CASSLTGGNTEAFF; DNA: TGTGCCAGCAGCCTTACAGGGGGGAACACTGAAGCTTTCTTT
J: TRBJ1-5; V: TRBV5-1; D: TRBD1; size: -; CDR3: CASSLGAGGDQPQHF; DNA: TGCGCCAGCAGCTTGGGCGCAGGGGGTGATCAGCCCCAGCATTTT
J: TRBJ2-5; V: TRBV19; D: TRBD1; size: once; CDR3: CASSKWGQGSGAQYF; DNA: TGTGCCAGTAGTAAGTGGGGACAGGGCTCCGGGGCCCAGTACTTC
J: TRBJ1-4; V: TRBV4-3; D: -; size: few; CDR3: CASSPFREGSGGYEKLFF; DNA: TGCGCCAGCAGCCCCTTCCGGGAAGGGAGCGGTGGGTACGAAAAACTGTTTTTT
J: TRBJ2-1; V: TRBV5-1; D: TRBD1; size: -; CDR3: CASSFRTGEQFF; DNA: TGCGCCAGCAGCTTCCGGACAGGTGAGCAGTTCTTC
J: TRBJ1-2; V: TRBV9; D: -; size: -; CDR3: CASSVDNRVSSYGYTF; DNA: TGTGCCAGCAGCGTAGATAACAGGGTTAGTAGCTATGGCTACACCTTC